Below, 5 T cell receptor beta chains from the same sample are listed, as sequenced in a study of neurological immune-mediated disorders. TCRdb reanalysed the 5' RACE reads using MiXCR and keeps one entry per CDR3 protein. The data contain more than 20,000 distinct CDR3 sequences, 2% to 2.5% of them seen just once; the ten biggest clones take up roughly 2.5%. Source material: PBMCs. These receptor sequences come from a woman in her 50s with multiple sclerosis.

This clonotype was detected ten times or more. This chain uses TRBV7-9 with TRBJ2-3, with D maybe TRBD2 (6 bases). There are 12 residues in the CDR3. V shed 9 bases and J shed 2 bases, with 9 bases lying between them. Germline CDR1 reads SEHNR; CDR2 reads FQNEAQ (reference sequence). Here the CDR3 reads CASSGITDTQYF. The CDR3 nucleotides read TGTGCCAGTAGCGGAATCACAGATACGCAGTATTTT.

This clonotype was picked up many times. V usage is TRBV3-1 and J usage is TRBJ1-1, with 7 bases matching TRBD1. The V gene's germline CDR1 is LGHDT and CDR2 YNNKEL (reference sequence). This CDR3 is 13 amino acids long. Losses at the gene ends were 4 bases for V and 1 base for J; bases not matched to a gene: 0. DNA for the CDR3: TGTGCCAGCAGCCGGACAGGGAACACTGAAGCTTTCTTT. This encodes CASSRTGNTEAFF.

In this sample, this clonotype turned up many times. The rearrangement uses TRBV20-1 and TRBJ2-2, with D perhaps matching TRBD2 (5 bases). Germline CDR1 DFQATT, CDR2 SNEGSKA (reference sequence). The ends were cut back, 1 base at V and 2 bases at J, with 8 bases in the middle. This CDR3 is 14 amino acids long. CDR3 coding DNA: TGCAGTGCTAGAGGGACGGGAAACACCGGGGAGCTGTTTTTT. Translating gives CSARGTGNTGELFF.

This clonotype was seen ten or more times. The chain employs TRBV20-1 and TRBJ2-7; 12 positions match TRBD2. The CDR3 length is 15 residues. Per germline, CDR1 DFQATT and CDR2 SNEGSKA (reference sequence). V gave up 4 bases and J gave up 2 bases; unmatched junction bases: 6. CDR3 nucleotides: TGCAGTGCTACCCCCTGGACTAGCGGGACCTACGAGCAGTACTTC. This translates into CSATPWTSGTYEQYF.

At least ten counts were recorded for this clonotype. V gene TRBV10-3 combines with J gene TRBJ1-1; no clear D. CDR3 size: 14 residues. CDR1 is ENHRY and CDR2 is SYGVKD in the germline V gene. V shed 0 bases and J shed 3 bases, with 8 bases lying between them. The chain's CDR3 is CAISESTGDTEAFF. CDR3 bases: TGTGCCATCAGTGAGTCGACTGGGGACACTGAAGCTTTCTTT.